This T cell receptor beta chain was sequenced in a study of CD4 T cell repertoires and nickel (dated by TCRdb to 2020 to 2021). Libraries were prepared through RT-PCR. Instrument on record: Illumina MiSeq. The public reads were reprocessed in TCRdb via fastp at Q25 and MiXCR, keeping in-frame beta chains. One record per CDR3 amino acid sequence lists the most common genes and DNA. The table for this sample lists 300 to 500 distinct CDR3 sequences; around three fifths of them were counted only once. The top ten hold roughly a fifth of the sample. According to the germline V gene, CDR1 reads SGHTA and CDR2 reads FQGTGA. Measured from the cysteine to the phenylalanine, the CDR3 is 16 residues long. Solely the CDR3 DNA is kept, with 48 bases framed from the first base. Relative to germline, V is missing 5 bases and J is missing 3 bases, with 10 bases of the junction outside any gene match. Of note for this clonotype: The target of this receptor is not known. No qualities accompany the bases; no much larger clone lies one base away.

The chain couples TRBV7-3 to TRBJ2-5; 9 bases in the middle match TRBD1. This TCR derives from a human donor in a nickel allergy study, with or without nickel allergy (not recorded which). It is not recorded whether this sample comes from one donor or several. Sequencing input: CD4+ T cells from blood, not recorded whether cultured. This receptor has the CDR3 CASSPIGTGRKETQYF. The DNA reads as follows: TGTGCCAGCAGCCCCATCGGGACAGGGAGGAAAGAGACCCAGTACTTC. With the portions outside the CDR3 filled from the reference TRBV7-3 and TRBJ2-5 genes, the complete variable region becomes GAGVSQTPSNKVTEKGKYVELRCDPISGHTALYWYRQSLGQGPEFLIYFQGTGAADDSGLPNDRFFAVRPEGSVSTLKIQRTERGDSAVYLCASSPIGTGRKETQYFGPGTRLLVL.